Sequencing of this TCR beta chain was carried out in a study of blood T cell repertoires in COVID-19. Overall study: The United States, Italy and Spain supplied acute and convalescent COVID-19 samples.

As originally analysed: For nucleated cells, counts were estimated from reference gene primer amplification. Only in-frame clones appear in the TCRdb table, and some are missing; sequencing was by immunoSEQ multiplex PCR. For V, J and clone size, that table is used; D and trimming come from the DNA. The repertoire consists of about 270,000 clones, with roughly 90% occurring once and the leading ten covering 13%. Seattle enrolled patients during active infection and tracked them longitudinally. Germline assignment: CDR1 SGDLS and CDR2 YYNGEE. The CDR3 has 20 amino acids. With 7 bases clipped from V and 0 bases from J, the junction kept 17 bases outside the gene matches.

The receptor's source is a woman in her 70s with COVID-19, enrolled during active disease. Specimen: peripheral blood. The J gene is TRBJ2-1, the V gene TRBV9; 12 nucleotides align to TRBD2. CDR3 bases: TGTGCCAGCGGAAATCCTCTACTAGCGGGGGGTTCCAGCTCCTACAATGAGCAGTTCTTC. Its protein product is CASGNPLLAGGSSSYNEQFF.